Below, 23 T cell receptor beta chains from the same sample are listed, as sequenced in a study of blood T cell repertoires in COVID-19. Libraries were prepared by immunoSEQ multiplex PCR; TCRdb keeps only in-frame clonotypes and omits some of them. The profile shows about 28,000 clones, over 75% of them singletons. The sequenced material came from peripheral blood. The receptor source for this set is a man aged 60 to 69 with COVID-19, enrolled during active disease.

This clone was seen more than once but under ten times. The CDR3 here is CASSVGGGSNGELFF. CDR3 bases: TGTGCCAGCAGCGTAGGTGGGGGGTCTAACGGGGAGCTGTTTTTT. The gene calls are TRBV9 and TRBJ2-2, with D possibly being TRBD2 (6 bases). V lost 0 bases, J lost 7 bases, and 13 bases lay in between. Per the germline V gene, CDR1 is SGDLS and CDR2 is YYNGEE. This CDR3 is built from 15 residues.

This clone was detected only a few times. V gene TRBV5-5 combines with J gene TRBJ2-7; 8 bases are a match to TRBD1. The germline gives CDR1 SGHKS, CDR2 YYEKEE (reference sequence). Germline trimming cut 4 bases from V and 0 bases from J; bases unmatched to any gene: 12. This CDR3 is built from 17 residues. CDR3 sequence reads: CASSLWTGNPSSYEQYF. CDR3 DNA: TGTGCCAGCAGCCTTTGGACAGGGAACCCTAGCTCCTACGAGCAGTACTTC.

This sequence joins TRBV3-1 (or the pseudogene TRBV3-2) and TRBJ2-2; tentatively, D is TRBD1 (6 bases). CDR1 is LGHDT and CDR2 is YNNKEL in the germline V gene (reference sequence). This CDR3 is built from 15 residues. Trimming removed 1 base from V and 6 bases from J, with 12 bases in between. CDR3: CASSQGPRGSGELFF. CDR3 bases: TGTGCCAGCAGCCAAGGACCCAGGGGCTCCGGGGAGCTGTTTTTT.

This clone has only a few counts. Written as DNA, the CDR3 is TGTGCCAGCAGTCCACGTAGCTTGGGGGCCAACGTCCTGACTTTC. It translates to CASSPRSLGANVLTF. The chain joins TRBV27 to TRBJ2-6; D uncertain. This CDR3 comprises 15 residues. Germline CDR1 MNHEY, CDR2 SMNVEV (reference sequence). V was clipped by 5 bases and J by 4 bases, with 12 bases between them.

The V and J genes are TRBV19 and TRBJ1-1, with unresolved D. The CDR3 spans 13 residues. The V end was cut by 2 bases, the J end by 7 bases, with 11 bases between. The germline CDR1 and CDR2 sequences are LNHDA and SQIVND (reference sequence). The CDR3 here is CASSIRARGEAFF. The CDR3 DNA reads TGTGCCAGTAGTATACGTGCTCGGGGTGAAGCTTTCTTT.

The V call is TRBV6-2 or TRBV6-3, the J call TRBJ2-3; 9 bases match TRBD1. The CDR3 length is 15 residues. Losses at the gene ends were 5 bases for V and 3 bases for J; bases not matched to a gene: 6. Germline-derived CDR1 and CDR2 are MNHEY and SVGEGT. The CDR3 here is CASSKPTGGTDTQYF. The CDR3 DNA reads TGTGCCAGCAGTAAACCGACAGGGGGAACAGATACGCAGTATTTT.

The rearrangement links TRBV18 to TRBJ2-2; 9 bases are a match to TRBD1. The CDR3 totals 18 residues. Germline values: CDR1 KGHSH, CDR2 LQKENI. J gave up 0 bases and V 6 bases, and 11 bases lay outside the gene matches. In DNA form, the CDR3 reads TGTGCCAGCTCCCTTAATGCCGGGACAGGGTCGAACACCGGGGAGCTGTTTTTT. It specifies CASSLNAGTGSNTGELFF.

The chain couples TRBV5-5 to TRBJ1-4; possible D gene TRBD1, 6 bases. From germline, CDR1 is SGHKS and CDR2 YYEKEE (reference sequence). Deletions cut 0 bases from V and 5 bases from J, with 8 bases between. The CDR3 runs 14 residues. The CDR3 DNA reads TGTGCCAGCAGCTTGGACAGGGCAAATGAAAAACTGTTTTTT. It translates to CASSLDRANEKLFF.

There are a few counts of this clone. The chain recombines TRBV9 with TRBJ2-1; 10 nucleotides agree with TRBD2. The V gene end was trimmed by 4 bases and the J gene end by 7 bases; junction bases not matched to a gene: 11. The germline V gene has CDR1 SGDLS and CDR2 YYNGEE. The CDR3 covers 16 residues. CDR3 bases: TGTGCCAGCAGCCCCCCCTTAGCGGGAGGCCTGAATGAGCAGTTCTTC. Its translation is CASSPPLAGGLNEQFF. Looking up the rest from reference TRBV9 and TRBJ2-1 gives the full variable domain: DSGVTQTPKHLITATGQRVTLRCSPRSGDLSVYWYQQSLDQGLQFLIQYYNGEERAKGNILERFSAQQFPDLHSELNLSSLELGDSALYFCASSPPLAGGLNEQFFGPGTRLTVL.

This clone was seen a handful of times. V and J are TRBV10-3 and TRBJ2-2, with 13 bases matching TRBD2. V was pared by 7 bases and J by 5 bases, with 10 bases of the junction left unmatched. The germline V gene encodes CDR1 ENHRY and CDR2 SYGVKD. The CDR3 covers 17 residues. In DNA, the CDR3 is TGTGCCATCACTAGGACTAGCGGGAGAGGTGGGACCGGGGAGCTGTTTTTT. Translated, it gives CAITRTSGRGGTGELFF.

The rearrangement uses TRBV11-3 and TRBJ1-1, with D tentatively TRBD1 (6 bases). Per the germline V gene, CDR1 is SGHNT and CDR2 is YENEEA. There are 12 residues in the CDR3. V shed 5 bases and J shed 7 bases, with 11 bases lying between them. CDR3 coding DNA: TGTGCCAGCAGCCAAGGGGGGGTTGAAGCTTTCTTT. Protein product: CASSQGGVEAFF.

The V and J genes are TRBV3-1 (or the pseudogene TRBV3-2) and TRBJ1-5; a weak D match, TRBD1 (5 bases). Germline V gene data show CDR1 as LGHDT and CDR2 as YNNKEL (reference sequence). The CDR3 totals 15 residues. V was clipped by 3 bases and J by 4 bases, with 13 bases between them. The CDR3 DNA follows: TGTGCCAGCAGCCAGGGAAGGGGAATGAATCAGCCCCAGCATTTT. Its protein product is CASSQGRGMNQPQHF.

The CDR3, as DNA: TGTGCCAGCAGGCCGGGGAGGGGGACTAGCGGGAGCGGTGAGCAGTTCTTC. Amino acid sequence: CASRPGRGTSGSGEQFF. The V gene is TRBV27, the J gene TRBJ2-1; 14 nucleotides align to TRBD2. V lost 6 bases and J lost 9; bases outside the gene matches: 13. Germline V gene lookup returns CDR1 MNHEY and CDR2 SMNVEV (reference sequence). The CDR3 loop spans 17 amino acids.

This chain links TRBV28 with TRBJ1-5; TRBD1 might be the D (6 bases). CDR1 MDHEN and CDR2 SYDVKM come from the germline V gene. Deletions cut 4 bases from V and 1 base from J, with 14 bases between. This CDR3 has 16 residues. The CDR3 region has the DNA TGTGCCAGCAGTTCGGCCGGGACACCCAGCAATCAGCCCCAGCATTTT. Translated, it gives CASSSAGTPSNQPQHF.

The gene calls are TRBV2 and TRBJ2-7; D might be TRBD1 (5 bases). Germline lookup yields CDR1 SNHLY and CDR2 FYNNEI. There are 12 residues in the CDR3. Trimming removed 7 bases at V and 9 bases at J, with 16 bases between. In DNA form, the CDR3 reads TGTGCCAGCACCCCAGGGCCGACAGTGCAGTACTTC. It codes for CASTPGPTVQYF.

This chain uses TRBV19 with TRBJ2-5, with a tentative D call TRBD2 (6 bases). V was shortened by 1 base and J by 5 bases, with 8 bases between the two germline ends. The CDR3 is made up of 13 amino acids. In germline, CDR1 is LNHDA, CDR2 SQIVND (reference sequence). In DNA form, the CDR3 reads TGTGCCAGTAGTATAGTGGAGGGGGAGACCCAGTACTTC. It is translated as CASSIVEGETQYF. Using reference TRBV19 and TRBJ2-5 for the parts outside the CDR3, the full variable domain is DGGITQSPKYLFRKEGQNVTLSCEQNLNHDAMYWYRQDPGQGLRLIYYSQIVNDFQKGDIAEGYSVSREKKESFPLTVTSAQKNPTAFYLCASSIVEGETQYFGPGTRLLVL.

This chain joins TRBV30 and TRBJ2-3; TRBD2 is a possible D gene (6 bases). The CDR3 is 16 residues long. Germline values: CDR1 GTSNPN, CDR2 SVGIG (reference sequence). The germline V and J ends were trimmed by 5 bases and 2 bases, with 20 bases remaining between them. The CDR3 protein is CAWYPEQEGYTDTQYF. DNA of the CDR3: TGTGCCTGGTATCCGGAGCAGGAGGGCTACACAGATACGCAGTATTTT.

The chain has TRBV9 and TRBJ2-1, with D perhaps TRBD2 (6 bases). Trimming cost V 3 bases and J 6 bases, with 10 bases left between them. CDR1 is SGDLS, CDR2 YYNGEE, per germline. The CDR3 sequence is 13 residues long. The CDR3 reads CASSGGAGNEQFF. DNA of the CDR3: TGTGCCAGCAGCGGTGGAGCGGGCAATGAGCAGTTCTTC. The variable domain in full, completed from reference TRBV9 and TRBJ2-1, reads DSGVTQTPKHLITATGQRVTLRCSPRSGDLSVYWYQQSLDQGLQFLIQYYNGEERAKGNILERFSAQQFPDLHSELNLSSLELGDSALYFCASSGGAGNEQFFGPGTRLTVL.

This clone was detected only a few times. This chain joins TRBV15 and TRBJ1-1, with D perhaps TRBD1 (5 bases). CDR1 is LNHNV and CDR2 is YYDKDF in the germline V gene (reference sequence). V lost 5 bases to trimming and J lost 4 bases, with 11 bases between them. CDR3 size: 13 residues. CDR3 loop: CATSGGTVTEAFF. The CDR3 region has the DNA TGTGCCACCAGCGGCGGGACGGTCACTGAAGCTTTCTTT.

The genes are TRBV27 and TRBJ2-3; TRBD2 matches at 13 bases. Germline CDR1 and CDR2: MNHEY and SMNVEV (reference sequence). The length of the CDR3 is 18 residues. The V segment lost 5 bases and the J segment 0 bases; nucleotides outside the gene matches: 8. The CDR3: CASSPGPGLAGSTDTQYF. The CDR3, as DNA: TGTGCCAGCAGTCCGGGTCCGGGACTAGCGGGAAGCACAGATACGCAGTATTTT.

The chain joins TRBV3-1 (or the pseudogene TRBV3-2) to TRBJ1-5; D is undetermined. The germline V gene has CDR1 LGHDT and CDR2 YNNKEL (reference sequence). The CDR3 length is 14 residues. Between the trimmed V and J ends, which lost 6 bases and 0 bases, there was a span of 9 bases. The CDR3 loop is CASSQSGSNQPQHF. In nucleotides, the CDR3 is TGTGCCAGCAGTCAAAGCGGTAGCAATCAGCCCCAGCATTTT.

The V call is TRBV2, the J call TRBJ1-6, with 7 bases lining up with TRBD1. CDR1 and CDR2 (germline): SNHLY, FYNNEI. The CDR3 length is 16 residues. J was trimmed by 5 bases and V by 6 bases; bases with no gene match: 10. This CDR3 is CASSHHRGVDNSPLHF. CDR3 DNA sequence: TGTGCCAGCAGCCATCACAGGGGTGTCGATAATTCACCCCTCCACTTT.

The rearrangement links TRBV4-2 to TRBJ1-3, with D uncertain. Germline V gives CDR1 LGHNA, CDR2 YNFKEQ. Trimming took 1 base from V and 1 from J, leaving 11 bases between them. There are 16 residues in the CDR3. The CDR3 loop is CASSQGERRSGNTIYF. CDR3 coding DNA: TGTGCCAGCAGCCAAGGAGAGAGGAGGTCTGGAAACACCATATATTTT.